This T cell receptor beta chain was sequenced for a study of OX40 agonist ivuxolimab in advanced cancers. Study summary: Hepatocellular carcinoma, melanoma, renal cell or head and neck cancer affected the dose-escalation patients. Patients achieving partial responses numbered three: one hepatocellular carcinoma case and two cutaneous melanoma cases.

Study-wide findings and caveats: Averaged across samples, CD8+ T cells carried more expanded clones than CD4+ did.

A note on this clone: No antigen is known for it.

V was clipped by 8 bases and J by 7 bases; unmatched bases: 17. This CDR3 contains 16 residues. The germline V gene encodes CDR1 MDHEN and CDR2 SYDVKM. The protocol was immunoSEQ multiplex PCR, while the TCRdb copy is restricted to in-frame clones and leaves out a portion. Of some 50,000 clones listed, over 75% are singletons. Anyone with autoimmune disease history or systemic immunosuppression was excluded. This TCR was sampled from an adult with an advanced solid tumor such as melanoma, head and neck, liver or kidney cancer. Material: CD4+ or CD8+ T cells sorted from blood, obtained in a trial of the OX40 agonist ivuxolimab. The V and J genes are TRBV28 and TRBJ2-1; 7 positions match TRBD2. The CDR3 DNA is TGTGCCAGCTTCCGTGTGGGCGGGAGAATTTGGAATGAGCAGTTCTTC. Translation gives CASFRVGGRIWNEQFF. Using reference TRBV28 and TRBJ2-1 for the parts outside the CDR3, the full variable domain is DVKVTQSSRYLVKRTGEKVFLECVQDMDHENMFWYRQDPGLGLRLIYFSYDVKMKEKGDIPEGYSVSREKKERFSLILESASTNQTSMYLCASFRVGGRIWNEQFFGPGTRLTVL.